This TCR beta chain appears in the sequencing data of a study of cytomegalovirus exposure and HLA in healthy donors. Generated by immunoSEQ multiplex PCR, the TCRdb table keeps only in-frame clones and is missing some. The table lists 150,000 to 250,000 clones, about 81% of them singletons. In this sample, this clone turned up a few times. The sample comprised PBMCs. The origin of this receptor is a woman younger than 45 in good health and CMV-seronegative.

CDR3 DNA: TGTGCCAGCTCCCCGACCGGGACATCGAACACCGGGGAGCTGTTTTTT. Translated, it gives CASSPTGTSNTGELFF. The chain joins TRBV18 to TRBJ2-2, with TRBD1 as a possible D gene (6 bases). The V gene lost 6 bases and the J gene lost 0 bases, with 14 bases spanning the gap. CDR1 is KGHSH and CDR2 is LQKENI in the germline V gene. This CDR3 spans 16 amino acids.